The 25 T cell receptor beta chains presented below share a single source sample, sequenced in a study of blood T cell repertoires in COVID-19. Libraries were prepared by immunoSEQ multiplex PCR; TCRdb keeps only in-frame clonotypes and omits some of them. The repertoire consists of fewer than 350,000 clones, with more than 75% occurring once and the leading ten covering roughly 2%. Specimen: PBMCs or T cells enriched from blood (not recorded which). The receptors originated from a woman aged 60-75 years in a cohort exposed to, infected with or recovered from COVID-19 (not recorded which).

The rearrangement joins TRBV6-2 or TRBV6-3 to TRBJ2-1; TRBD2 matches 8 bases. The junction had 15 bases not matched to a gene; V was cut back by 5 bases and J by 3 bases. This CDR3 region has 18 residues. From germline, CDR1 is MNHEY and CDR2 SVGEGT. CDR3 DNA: TGTGCCAGCAGTCTCAGTCATTACGGGAGGGATAACTACAATGAGCAGTTCTTC. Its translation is CASSLSHYGRDNYNEQFF.

Written as DNA, the CDR3 is TGCGCCAGCAGTGAGATTTACACCGGGACAGGGATAACCTACGAGCAGTACTTC. This translates into CASSEIYTGTGITYEQYF. V and J are TRBV10-1 and TRBJ2-7; 9 nucleotides align to TRBD1. CDR1 and CDR2 from the germline V gene are WNHNN and SYGVQD (reference sequence). The V and J ends lost 2 bases and 2 bases, in that order; junction bases with no gene match: 13. This CDR3 contains 18 residues.

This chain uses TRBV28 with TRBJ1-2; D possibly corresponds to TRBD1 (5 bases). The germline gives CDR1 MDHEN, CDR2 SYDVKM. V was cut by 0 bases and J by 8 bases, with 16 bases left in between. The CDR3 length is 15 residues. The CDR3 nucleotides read TGTGCCAGCAGTTTATGGGCGGGACCTCTCCGGGGCTACACCTTC. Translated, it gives CASSLWAGPLRGYTF.

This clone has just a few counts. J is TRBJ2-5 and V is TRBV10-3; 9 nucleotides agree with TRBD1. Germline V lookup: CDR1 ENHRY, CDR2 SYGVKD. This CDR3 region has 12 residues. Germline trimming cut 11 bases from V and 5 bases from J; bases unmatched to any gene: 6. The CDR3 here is CAVQGAGETQYF. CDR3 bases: TGTGCCGTACAGGGGGCCGGGGAGACCCAGTACTTC.

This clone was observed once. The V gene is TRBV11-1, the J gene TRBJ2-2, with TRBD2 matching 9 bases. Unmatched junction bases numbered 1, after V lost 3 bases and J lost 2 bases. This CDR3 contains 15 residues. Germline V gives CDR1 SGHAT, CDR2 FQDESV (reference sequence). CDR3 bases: TGTGCCAGCAGCTTGCTAGCGGGAAACACCGGGGAGCTGTTTTTT. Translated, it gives CASSLLAGNTGELFF.

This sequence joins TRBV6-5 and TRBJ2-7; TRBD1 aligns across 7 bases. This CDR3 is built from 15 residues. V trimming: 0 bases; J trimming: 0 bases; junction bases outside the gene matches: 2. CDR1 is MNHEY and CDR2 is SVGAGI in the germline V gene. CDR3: CASSYSRDSSYEQYF. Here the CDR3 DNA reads TGTGCCAGCAGTTACTCGAGGGACAGCTCCTACGAGCAGTACTTC.

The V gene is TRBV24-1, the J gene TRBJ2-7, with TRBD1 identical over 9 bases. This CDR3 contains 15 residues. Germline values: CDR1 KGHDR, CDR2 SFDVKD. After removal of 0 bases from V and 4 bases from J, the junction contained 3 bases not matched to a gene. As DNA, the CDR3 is TGTGCCACCAGTGATTTGACAGGGGGCCGATACGAGCAGTACTTC. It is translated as CATSDLTGGRYEQYF.

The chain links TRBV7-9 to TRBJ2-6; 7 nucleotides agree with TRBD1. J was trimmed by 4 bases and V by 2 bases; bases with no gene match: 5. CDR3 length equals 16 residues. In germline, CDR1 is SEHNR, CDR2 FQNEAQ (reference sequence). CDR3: CASSLPTGPGANVLTF. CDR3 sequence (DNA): TGTGCCAGCAGCTTACCGACAGGGCCCGGGGCCAACGTCCTGACTTTC.

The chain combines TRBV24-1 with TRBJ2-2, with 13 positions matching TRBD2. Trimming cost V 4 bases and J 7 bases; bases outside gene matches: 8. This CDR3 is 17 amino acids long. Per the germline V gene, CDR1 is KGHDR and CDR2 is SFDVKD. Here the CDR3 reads CATSDPLAGGPGGELFF. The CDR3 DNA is TGTGCCACCAGTGACCCACTAGCGGGAGGGCCAGGCGGGGAGCTGTTTTTT.

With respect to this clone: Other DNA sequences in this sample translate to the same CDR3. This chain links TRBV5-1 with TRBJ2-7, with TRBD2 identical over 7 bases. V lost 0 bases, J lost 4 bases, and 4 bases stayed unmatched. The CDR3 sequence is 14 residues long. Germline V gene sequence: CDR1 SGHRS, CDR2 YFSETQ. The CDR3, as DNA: TGCGCCAGCAGCTTGGGCGGGAGCTCGTACGAGCAGTACTTC. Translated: CASSLGGSSYEQYF.

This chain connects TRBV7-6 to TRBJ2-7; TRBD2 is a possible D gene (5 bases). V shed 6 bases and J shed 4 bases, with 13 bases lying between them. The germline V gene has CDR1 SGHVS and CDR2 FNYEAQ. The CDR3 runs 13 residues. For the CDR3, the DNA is TGTGCCAGCAGACGGGGAGCCGCGTACGAGCAGTACTTC. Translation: CASRRGAAYEQYF.

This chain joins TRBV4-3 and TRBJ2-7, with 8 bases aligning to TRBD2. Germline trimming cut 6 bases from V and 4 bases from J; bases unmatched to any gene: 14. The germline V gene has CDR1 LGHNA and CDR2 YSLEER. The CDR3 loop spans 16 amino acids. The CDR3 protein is CASSQTTAGGGYEQYF. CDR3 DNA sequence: TGCGCCAGCAGTCAGACCACGGCGGGAGGAGGTTACGAGCAGTACTTC.

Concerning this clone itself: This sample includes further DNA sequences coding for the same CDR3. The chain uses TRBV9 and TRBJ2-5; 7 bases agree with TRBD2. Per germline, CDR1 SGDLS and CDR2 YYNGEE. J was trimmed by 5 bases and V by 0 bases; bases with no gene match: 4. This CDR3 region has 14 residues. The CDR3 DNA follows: TGTGCCAGCAGCGTAGGGTGGGGGGGGGAGACCCAGTACTTC. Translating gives CASSVGWGGETQYF.

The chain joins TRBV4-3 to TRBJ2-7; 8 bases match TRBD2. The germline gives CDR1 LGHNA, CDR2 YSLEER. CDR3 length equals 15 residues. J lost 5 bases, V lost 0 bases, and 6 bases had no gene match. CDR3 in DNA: TGCGCCAGCAGCCAAGATCTTAGCGGGAAAGACGAGCAGTACTTC. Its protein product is CASSQDLSGKDEQYF.

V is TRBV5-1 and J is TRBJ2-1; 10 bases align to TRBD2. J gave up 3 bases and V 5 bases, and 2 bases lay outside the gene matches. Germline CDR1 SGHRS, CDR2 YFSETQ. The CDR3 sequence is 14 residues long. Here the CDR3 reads CASSLAGVYNEQFF. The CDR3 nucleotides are TGCGCCAGCAGTCTAGCGGGGGTCTACAATGAGCAGTTCTTC.

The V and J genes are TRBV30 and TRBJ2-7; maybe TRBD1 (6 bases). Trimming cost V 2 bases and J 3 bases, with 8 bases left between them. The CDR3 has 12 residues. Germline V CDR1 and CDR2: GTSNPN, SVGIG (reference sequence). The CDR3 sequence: CAWSPDSYEQYF. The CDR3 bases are TGTGCCTGGAGTCCGGACAGCTACGAGCAGTACTTC.

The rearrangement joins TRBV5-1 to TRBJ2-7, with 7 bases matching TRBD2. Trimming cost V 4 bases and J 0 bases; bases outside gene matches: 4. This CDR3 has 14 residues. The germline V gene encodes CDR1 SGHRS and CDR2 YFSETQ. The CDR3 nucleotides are TGCGCCAGCAGCGTCGGACTAGTCTCCTACGAGCAGTACTTC. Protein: CASSVGLVSYEQYF.

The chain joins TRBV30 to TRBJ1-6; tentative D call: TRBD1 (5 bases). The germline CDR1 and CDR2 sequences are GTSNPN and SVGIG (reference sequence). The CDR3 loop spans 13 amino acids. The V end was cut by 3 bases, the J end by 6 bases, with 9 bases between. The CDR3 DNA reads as TGTGCCTGGAGGGACAAGATTAATTCACCCCTCCACTTT. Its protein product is CAWRDKINSPLHF.

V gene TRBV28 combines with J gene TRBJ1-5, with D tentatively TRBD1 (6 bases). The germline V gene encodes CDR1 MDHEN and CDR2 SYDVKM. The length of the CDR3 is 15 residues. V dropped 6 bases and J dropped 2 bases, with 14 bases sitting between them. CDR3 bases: TGTGCCAGCAGCGGCCCCAGGGGCGGCAATCAGCCCCAGCATTTT. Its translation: CASSGPRGGNQPQHF.

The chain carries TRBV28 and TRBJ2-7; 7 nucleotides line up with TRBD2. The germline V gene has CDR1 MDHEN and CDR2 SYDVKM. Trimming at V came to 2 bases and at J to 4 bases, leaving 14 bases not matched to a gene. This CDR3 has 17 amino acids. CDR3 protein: CASSLIGGGLGIYEQYF. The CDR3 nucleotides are TGTGCCAGCAGTTTAATCGGGGGTGGACTAGGGATATACGAGCAGTACTTC.

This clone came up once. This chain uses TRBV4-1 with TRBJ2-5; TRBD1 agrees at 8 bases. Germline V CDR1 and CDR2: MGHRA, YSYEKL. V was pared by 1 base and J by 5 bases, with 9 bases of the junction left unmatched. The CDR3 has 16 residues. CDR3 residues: CASSQGLTGAQETQYF. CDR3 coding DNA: TGCGCCAGCAGCCAAGGCCTGACAGGGGCGCAGGAGACCCAGTACTTC.

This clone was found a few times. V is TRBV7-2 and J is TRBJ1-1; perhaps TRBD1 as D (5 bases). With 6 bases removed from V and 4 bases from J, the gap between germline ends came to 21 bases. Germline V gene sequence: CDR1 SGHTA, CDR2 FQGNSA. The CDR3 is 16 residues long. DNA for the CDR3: TGTGCCAGCAGTTATACAAGTACCGGGGGGACCACTGAAGCTTTCTTT. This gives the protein CASSYTSTGGTTEAFF.

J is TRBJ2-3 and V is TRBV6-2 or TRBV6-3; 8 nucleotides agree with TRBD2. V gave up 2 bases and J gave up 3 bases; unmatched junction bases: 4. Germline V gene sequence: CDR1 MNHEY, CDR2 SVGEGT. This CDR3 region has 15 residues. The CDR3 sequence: CASSYGSGNTDTQYF. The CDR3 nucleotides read TGTGCCAGCAGTTACGGTAGCGGGAATACAGATACGCAGTATTTT.

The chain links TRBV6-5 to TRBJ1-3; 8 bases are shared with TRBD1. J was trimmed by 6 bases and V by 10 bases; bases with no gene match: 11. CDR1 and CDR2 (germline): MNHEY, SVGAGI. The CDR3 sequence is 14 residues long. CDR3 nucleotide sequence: TGTGCCACCGCTCGAGGACAGGGTTTAAACACCATATATTTT. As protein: CATARGQGLNTIYF.

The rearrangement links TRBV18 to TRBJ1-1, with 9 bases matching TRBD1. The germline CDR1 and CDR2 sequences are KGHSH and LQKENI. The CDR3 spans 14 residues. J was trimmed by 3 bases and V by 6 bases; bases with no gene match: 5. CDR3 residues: CASSQNRGHTEAFF. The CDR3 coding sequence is TGTGCCAGCTCCCAGAACAGGGGGCACACTGAAGCTTTCTTT.